What follows are 12 T cell receptor beta chains derived from one specimen sequenced in a study of shared clonotypes between healthy human individuals. Using immunoSEQ multiplex PCR, the repertoire was profiled, and TCRdb retains in-frame clones only, with some absent. Among a few hundred thousand clones listed, almost 97% were seen once. Sequencing was done on a sample of naive CD4+ T cells sorted from blood. Subset noted: CD45RA+ positively selected. The receptors here all came from a woman between 25 and 40 years old in good health.

V gene TRBV7-6 combines with J gene TRBJ1-4, with unresolved D. Trimming took off 1 base at V and 4 bases at J, with 16 bases between the two ends. CDR1 and CDR2 (germline): SGHVS, FNYEAQ. This CDR3 is built from 17 residues. The CDR3 DNA reads as TGTGCCAGCAGCTTAGGTTTGCCCGGGCAAAATAATGAAAAACTGTTTTTT. Its protein product is CASSLGLPGQNNEKLFF.

The rearrangement links TRBV7-9 to TRBJ1-1; a weak D match, TRBD1 (6 bases). Trimming removed 4 bases from V and 2 bases from J, with 11 bases in between. Germline CDR1 and CDR2: SEHNR and FQNEAQ (reference sequence). The CDR3 spans 14 residues. CDR3 protein: CASSSRTANTEAFF. In DNA form, the CDR3 reads TGTGCCAGCAGCTCGAGGACAGCTAACACTGAAGCTTTCTTT.

This chain links TRBV7-9 with TRBJ2-7; 11 nucleotides agree with TRBD1. V trimming: 3 bases; J trimming: 3 bases; junction bases outside the gene matches: 4. The germline gives CDR1 SEHNR, CDR2 FQNEAQ (reference sequence). The CDR3 is 15 amino acids. CDR3 nucleotide sequence: TGTGCCAGCAGCTTGCGGACAGGGGGCTACTACGAGCAGTACTTC. This codes for CASSLRTGGYYEQYF.

The gene calls are TRBV5-8 and TRBJ2-3, with no clear D. The CDR3 has 15 amino acids. Germline V gene data show CDR1 as SGHTS and CDR2 as YDEGEE. Between the trimmed V and J ends, which lost 4 bases and 0 bases, there was a span of 12 bases. This CDR3 reads CASSIRTLSTDTQYF. Written as DNA, the CDR3 is TGTGCCAGCAGCATTCGGACCCTTAGCACAGATACGCAGTATTTT.

The chain recombines TRBV11-1 with TRBJ2-7, with D perhaps TRBD2 (6 bases). Between the trimmed V and J ends, which lost 2 bases and 4 bases, there was a span of 15 bases. Germline CDR1 is SGHAT and CDR2 is FQDESV (reference sequence). This CDR3 spans 15 amino acids. CDR3 residues: CASSLSGTVFYEQYF. CDR3 bases: TGTGCCAGCAGCTTATCCGGGACTGTCTTTTACGAGCAGTACTTC.

The chain recombines TRBV6-5 with TRBJ2-7, with TRBD1 matching 7 bases. The CDR3 runs 13 residues. Trimming at V came to 5 bases and at J to 5 bases, leaving 6 bases not matched to a gene. The V gene's germline CDR1 is MNHEY and CDR2 SVGAGI. The CDR3 bases are TGTGCCAGCAGTAGGACAGGCGCCCACGAGCAGTACTTC. It yields the protein CASSRTGAHEQYF.

The chain is built from TRBV19 and TRBJ1-2; D unresolved. The CDR3 covers 11 residues. Germline V gene sequence: CDR1 LNHDA, CDR2 SQIVND (reference sequence). With 4 bases removed from V and 4 bases from J, the gap between germline ends came to 4 bases. The CDR3 coding sequence is TGTGCCAGTAGTACCCTCTATGGCTACACCTTC. Translated: CASSTLYGYTF. Full variable domain (missing parts from reference TRBV19 and TRBJ1-2): DGGITQSPKYLFRKEGQNVTLSCEQNLNHDAMYWYRQDPGQGLRLIYYSQIVNDFQKGDIAEGYSVSREKKESFPLTVTSAQKNPTAFYLCASSTLYGYTFGSGTRLTVV.

This clone was picked up one time. This chain joins TRBV6-5 and TRBJ2-2, with D hard to call. V was pared by 1 base and J by 5 bases, with 2 bases between. CDR3 length: 12 residues. Germline CDR1 MNHEY, CDR2 SVGAGI. In nucleotides, the CDR3 is TGTGCCAGCAGTTACTTTACCGGGGAGCTGTTTTTT. This gives the protein CASSYFTGELFF.

The rearrangement links TRBV5-1 to TRBJ1-1; D perhaps matches TRBD1 (6 bases). This CDR3 is 14 amino acids long. The germline CDR1 and CDR2 sequences are SGHRS and YFSETQ. V gave up 5 bases and J gave up 6 bases, with 17 bases separating them. The CDR3 nucleotides are TGCGCCAGCAGGATGGCAGGGGAAGCCTCTGAAGCTTTCTTT. Translating gives CASRMAGEASEAFF.

V and J are TRBV5-1 and TRBJ2-3; 7 nucleotides line up with TRBD1. V trimming: 5 bases; J trimming: 0 bases; junction bases outside the gene matches: 9. The length of the CDR3 is 16 residues. Germline V gene data show CDR1 as SGHRS and CDR2 as YFSETQ. The CDR3 DNA sequence: TGCGCCAGCAGACGAGACAGGGTCTCTAGCACAGATACGCAGTATTTT. Amino acids: CASRRDRVSSTDTQYF.

The chain uses TRBV18 and TRBJ2-7; possibly TRBD1 for D (6 bases). CDR1 is KGHSH and CDR2 is LQKENI in the germline V gene. The CDR3 has 14 residues. The germline V and J ends were trimmed by 0 bases and 6 bases, with 12 bases remaining between them. The CDR3 bases are TGTGCCAGCTCACCACCGGTGGGGGCCGGCGAGCAGTACTTC. Its translation is CASSPPVGAGEQYF.

The V and J genes are TRBV5-4 and TRBJ2-1, with TRBD2 identical over 10 bases. V was pared by 1 base and J by 7 bases, with 11 bases of the junction left unmatched. The CDR3 covers 17 residues. The germline CDR1 and CDR2 sequences are SGHNT and YYREEE (reference sequence). In DNA form, the CDR3 reads TGTGCCAGCAGCTTGTTTTCTAGCGGGAGAGGATGGAATGAGCAGTTCTTC. Protein sequence: CASSLFSSGRGWNEQFF.